This T cell receptor (beta chain) was captured by sequencing in a study of blood T cell repertoires in COVID-19 (dated by TCRdb to the early 2020s). Describing the broader study: Collaborator samples came from the United States, Italy and Spain and covered acute and convalescent phases of COVID-19. The prospective study material was composed of cDNA or gDNA derived from T cells, B-cell-depleted T cells, or PBMCs. Deeply sampled blood TCRbeta repertoires from subjects exposed to, actively infected with, or recovered from COVID-19 were included in the dataset. The repertoires were released in a freely available public database intended as a resource for research on the immune response to SARS-CoV-2. Samples came from the ongoing ImmuneRACE study (first 160 participants) plus 1,254 subjects from 6 global collaborators. A de-identified subject ID, COVID-19 status, age in years and sex were almost always included in the sample metadata. Where HLA class I and class II types were available, the types were taken from metadata supplied by the sample provider, not from assay-based typing.

The CDR3, from cysteine to phenylalanine, totals 12 residues. Only the CDR3 part of the read is kept: 36 bases, read in frame from the first base. V and J lose 7 bases and 3 bases, and a span of 9 bases separates them. TCRbeta CDR3 regions were amplified from genomic DNA by means of the immunoSEQ Assay, a bias-controlled multiplex PCR. In the source study's methods: The number of nucleated cells in each sample was estimated from the amplification of reference gene primers within the assay. To quantify the absolute abundance of each unique TCRbeta CDR3 rearrangement, sequence reads were collapsed and filtered. For each sample, productive Simpson clonality was calculated as the square root of Simpson's diversity index across productive rearrangements. Here the immuneACCESS table is served through TCRdb, limited to in-frame sequences with V and J called. Missing clones are a known gap in these copies; in checked studies unresolved V genes cover under half, and the rest lacks a known reason. The DNA was the basis for D and trimming; V, J and clone size are from that table. The sample table records around 150,000 clones; around 90% of these occur just once. The ten largest clones capture approximately 4.1% of the sample.

A note on this clone: Its target antigen remains unknown. There are no base qualities to consult, and no much larger clone falls within one base.

Each collaborating institution followed its own protocols to collect whole blood in K2EDTA tubes. For TCRbeta analysis, collaborators shipped samples in one of three forms: frozen whole blood, isolated PBMCs, or DNA extracted from either of those sample types. The research as a whole found: The amount of clinical and demographic metadata varied by source and participant and was provided uncurated.

Rearrangement joined TRBV12-3 or TRBV12-4 to TRBJ1-2; TRBD1 might be the D gene, on 5 matching bases. Sequenced sample: peripheral blood. The clonotype comes from an older woman with active or convalescent COVID-19. The nucleotide sequence reads TGTGCCAGCACCCGGGGGGACTATGGCTACACCTTC. Its protein product is CASTRGDYGYTF.